These 23 T cell receptor beta chains originate from one sample sequenced in a study of shared clonotypes between healthy human individuals. The protocol was immunoSEQ multiplex PCR, while the TCRdb copy is restricted to in-frame clones and leaves out a portion. The sample has approximately 2.5 million clones, around 94% seen once. Sample: naive CD4+ T cells sorted from blood. The subset is: CD45RA+ positively selected. All receptors come from a man aged 18 to 29 in good health.

With regard to this clone: A much larger clone lies one base from this, so it may be a read error. This chain connects TRBV7-2 to TRBJ2-2; D remains ambiguous. The V gene's germline CDR1 is SGHTA and CDR2 FQGNSA. The V end lost 4 bases, the J end lost 1 base, and 1 base lay between the germline ends. This CDR3 comprises 12 residues. CDR3 bases: TGTGCCAGCAGCTGGAACACCGGGGAGCTGTTTTTT. Its protein is CASSWNTGELFF.

This rearrangement joins TRBV4-1 to TRBJ1-4; D is ambiguous. Trimming left V 3 bases short and J 8 bases short, with 10 bases between. CDR1 and CDR2 from the germline V gene are MGHRA and YSYEKL. The CDR3 sequence is 13 residues long. The CDR3 coding sequence is TGCGCCAGCAGCCAGGCAGTTCCAGAAAAACTGTTTTTT. This encodes CASSQAVPEKLFF.

This clone was found once. This sequence joins TRBV6-5 and TRBJ1-1; no firm D call. Germline CDR1 reads MNHEY; CDR2 reads SVGAGI. Deletions cut 2 bases from V and 4 bases from J, with 8 bases between. There are 13 residues in the CDR3. Here the CDR3 DNA reads TGTGCCAGCAGTTACGTGGTGGGCACTGAAGCTTTCTTT. Translated: CASSYVVGTEAFF.

V gene TRBV6-5 combines with J gene TRBJ2-2; tentative D call: TRBD2 (7 bases). The germline V gene has CDR1 MNHEY and CDR2 SVGAGI. There are 16 residues in the CDR3. Between the trimmed V and J ends, which lost 2 bases and 5 bases, there was a span of 15 bases. The CDR3 sequence: CASSYGVGGGTGELFF. The CDR3 bases are TGTGCCAGCAGTTACGGGGTGGGAGGGGGGACCGGGGAGCTGTTTTTT.

This chain links TRBV6-4 with TRBJ1-2; 7 bases map to TRBD1. After removal of 2 bases from V and 6 bases from J, the junction contained 3 bases not matched to a gene. This CDR3 region has 13 residues. Germline V gives CDR1 MRHNA, CDR2 SNTAGT. DNA for the CDR3: TGTGCCAGCAGTGACAAGGGGGCGGATGGCTACACCTTC. It encodes CASSDKGADGYTF.

A word on this clone: Compared with germline, one end of the junction differs, possibly owing to a read error. The chain employs TRBV11-2 and TRBJ1-6; the D is unclear. The CDR3 covers 18 residues. Germline loops: CDR1 SGHAT, CDR2 FQNNGV. Here the CDR3 reads CATSLSMGRSSYNSPLHF. The CDR3 coding sequence is TGTGCCACCAGCTTATCCATGGGCCGGAGCTCCTATAATTCACCCCTCCACTTT.

This clone appeared once. V gene TRBV19 combines with J gene TRBJ2-5, with 11 bases fitting TRBD2. Losses at the gene ends were 1 base for V and 1 base for J; bases not matched to a gene: 2. The CDR3 is 16 residues long. Germline assignment: CDR1 LNHDA and CDR2 SQIVND (reference sequence). CDR3 DNA: TGTGCCAGTAGTATAGGAGGGACTAGCGGCCAAGAGACCCAGTACTTC. Its protein is CASSIGGTSGQETQYF.

The V gene is TRBV30, the J gene TRBJ1-6; D gene uncertain. Germline assignment: CDR1 GTSNPN and CDR2 SVGIG (reference sequence). This CDR3 is built from 14 residues. Deletions cut 1 base from V and 7 bases from J, with 11 bases between. The DNA for the CDR3 is TGTGCCTGGAGTGCTGGGCCAGCCAATTCACCCCTCCACTTT. This gives the protein CAWSAGPANSPLHF.

V and J are TRBV9 and TRBJ2-7; D uncertain. There are 13 residues in the CDR3. The V end was cut by 3 bases, the J end by 6 bases, with 13 bases between. The V gene's germline CDR1 is SGDLS and CDR2 YYNGEE. This CDR3 reads CASSGWQTPEQYF. For the CDR3, the DNA is TGTGCCAGCAGCGGATGGCAAACCCCCGAGCAGTACTTC.

This chain connects TRBV29-1 to TRBJ2-7; 12 bases fit TRBD2. There are 14 residues in the CDR3. V was pared by 5 bases and J by 3 bases, with 5 bases of the junction left unmatched. Germline assignment: CDR1 SQVTM and CDR2 ANQGSEA. CDR3 in DNA: TGCAGCGTTAAGAGGACTAGCGGGATCTACGAGCAGTACTTC. Translating it yields CSVKRTSGIYEQYF.

The chain employs TRBV11-2 and TRBJ2-2; maybe TRBD2 (6 bases). Germline V gene lookup returns CDR1 SGHAT and CDR2 FQNNGV. V lost 0 bases, J lost 8 bases, and 16 bases lay in between. CDR3 size: 16 residues. CDR3 sequence: CASSLDGGRRGGELFF. In nucleotides, the CDR3 is TGTGCCAGCAGCTTAGATGGCGGCAGGAGGGGAGGGGAGCTGTTTTTT.

The CDR3: CASSESTVSYEQYF. The CDR3 region has the DNA TGCGCCAGCAGTGAGTCTACAGTCTCCTACGAGCAGTACTTC. This chain connects TRBV10-2 to TRBJ2-7, with unresolved D. The CDR3 sequence is 14 residues long. The V end lost 0 bases, the J end lost 0 bases, and 6 bases lay between the germline ends. Germline V gene lookup returns CDR1 WSHSY and CDR2 SAAADI.

The V and J genes are TRBV7-2 and TRBJ1-4, with D uncertain. The CDR3 runs to 16 residues. V dropped 0 bases and J dropped 0 bases, with 8 bases sitting between them. The germline CDR1 and CDR2 sequences are SGHTA and FQGNSA. For the CDR3, the DNA is TGTGCCAGCAGCTTAGCTTCACCTTCAACTAATGAAAAACTGTTTTTT. Protein sequence: CASSLASPSTNEKLFF.

The chain has TRBV30 and TRBJ2-7; D gene unclear. Germline CDR1 and CDR2: GTSNPN and SVGIG (reference sequence). Trimming took 2 bases from V and 5 from J, leaving 7 bases between them. The CDR3 is made up of 11 amino acids. The CDR3 sequence is CAWSSRNEQYF. The CDR3 region has the DNA TGTGCCTGGAGTTCTAGAAACGAGCAGTACTTC.

The chain carries TRBV11-2 and TRBJ1-1; 7 positions agree with TRBD1. The CDR3 has 16 residues. After removal of 1 base from V and 5 bases from J, the junction contained 10 bases not matched to a gene. CDR1 is SGHAT and CDR2 is FQNNGV in the germline V gene. The CDR3 spells CASSLGQGGRRTEAFF. The DNA for the CDR3 is TGTGCCAGCAGCTTAGGGCAGGGGGGTCGTAGAACTGAAGCTTTCTTT.

In regard to this clone: This same CDR3 is encoded by further DNA sequences in the sample. The V and J genes are TRBV2 and TRBJ2-5; D gene uncertain. The end of the DNA is better explained by TRBJ2-7, so the J call may be wrong. Germline V gene sequence: CDR1 SNHLY, CDR2 FYNNEI. The CDR3 covers 14 residues. In DNA form, the CDR3 reads TGTGCCAGCAGTGAAGGTCCGAGCTCCTACGAGCAGTACTTC. Translation gives CASSEGPSSYEQYF.

The chain links TRBV28 to TRBJ2-1, with D perhaps TRBD1 (6 bases). This CDR3 is 13 amino acids long. From germline, CDR1 is MDHEN and CDR2 SYDVKM. The V end was cut by 5 bases, the J end by 6 bases, with 11 bases between. CDR3 protein: CASSPGTTNEQFF. The CDR3, as DNA: TGTGCCAGCAGTCCGGGGACAACCAATGAGCAGTTCTTC.

The chain links TRBV30 to TRBJ2-1; 12 bases agree with TRBD2. The trim removed 2 bases at V and 4 bases at J, leaving 9 bases unmatched. Germline V CDR1 and CDR2: GTSNPN, SVGIG (reference sequence). The CDR3 totals 17 residues. The CDR3 coding sequence is TGTGCCTGGAGTTCTACCAGGACTAGCGGGGTATACAATGAGCAGTTCTTC. It translates to CAWSSTRTSGVYNEQFF.

As regards this clone: This sample includes further DNA sequences coding for the same CDR3. This rearrangement joins TRBV6-1 to TRBJ1-5; no reliable D call. Germline CDR1 and CDR2: MNHNS and SASEGT. V gave up 8 bases and J gave up 5 bases, with 7 bases separating them. The CDR3 spans 11 residues. CDR3 region: CASSRDQPQHF. The CDR3 region has the DNA TGTGCCAGCTCACGTGATCAGCCCCAGCATTTT.

This clone came up once. The gene calls are TRBV29-1 and TRBJ2-3; D might be TRBD1 (6 bases). CDR3 size: 14 residues. CDR1 SQVTM and CDR2 ANQGSEA come from the germline V gene. Trimming removed 6 bases at V and 2 bases at J, with 15 bases between. The CDR3 loop is CSVPLTGTTDTQYF. DNA of the CDR3: TGCAGCGTCCCATTAACAGGGACCACAGATACGCAGTATTTT.

V and J are TRBV6-5 and TRBJ1-1; perhaps TRBD1 as D (6 bases). CDR1 is MNHEY, CDR2 SVGAGI, per germline. The CDR3 contains 14 residues. Trimming cost V 2 bases and J 5 bases, with 12 bases left between them. CDR3 bases: TGTGCCAGCAGTTACGCCACAGGGAAGACTGAAGCTTTCTTT. Its protein product is CASSYATGKTEAFF.

This clone was counted a single time. The V and J genes are TRBV5-6 and TRBJ2-1; D may be TRBD2 (6 bases). Germline V gives CDR1 SGHDT, CDR2 YYEEEE. The CDR3 is 11 residues long. V lost 4 bases to trimming and J lost 9 bases, with 8 bases between them. The CDR3 DNA reads as TGTGCCAGCAGCACCGGGAGTGAGCAGTTCTTC. Translating gives CASSTGSEQFF.

This chain joins TRBV28 and TRBJ2-7; D is perhaps TRBD2 (5 bases). The V gene lost 3 bases and the J gene lost 1 base, with 13 bases spanning the gap. Germline loops: CDR1 MDHEN, CDR2 SYDVKM. This CDR3 region has 15 residues. Here the CDR3 reads CASSFEGYWSYEQYF. Here the CDR3 DNA reads TGTGCCAGCAGTTTCGAGGGTTATTGGTCCTACGAGCAGTACTTC.